This T cell receptor beta chain is drawn from a study of Ad26.COV2.S vaccination and SARS-CoV-2 variants. For the study at large: Donor was assigned to the Ad26.COV2.S arm of trial COV1001. Doses of Ad26.COV2.S were injected into muscle once or twice, 56 days apart. Study-level results: Vaccinated individuals (as opposed to placebo recipients) had higher spike-specific TCR breadth.

Treatment indicated: over 15 received Ad26.COV2.S at low or high dose, single or two shots; a few received placebo; per-sample allocation not given. Sampling happened 63 days after the first vaccine or placebo injection. Details on this clone: The target antigen is unknown.

Per the germline V gene, CDR1 is LNHDA and CDR2 is SQIVND (reference sequence). The CDR3 has 12 amino acids. V lost 6 bases and J 7 bases, leaving 11 bases between the germline ends. Clones were read by immunoSEQ multiplex PCR, and TCRdb kept only the in-frame ones, dropping some. The sample records 440,000 or so clones, 90% being singletons. This clonotype was sampled from a person between 18 and 65 years old who received the Ad26.COV2.S COVID-19 vaccine or a placebo. Specimen: peripheral blood, collected in a trial of Ad26.COV2.S vaccine versus placebo. The V gene is TRBV19, the J gene TRBJ2-3; D gene unclear. DNA of the CDR3: TGTGCCAGTAGCCTGTCCGTTAATACGCAGTATTTT. Its protein is CASSLSVNTQYF. The full variable domain, completed using reference TRBV19 and TRBJ2-3, is DGGITQSPKYLFRKEGQNVTLSCEQNLNHDAMYWYRQDPGQGLRLIYYSQIVNDFQKGDIAEGYSVSREKKESFPLTVTSAQKNPTAFYLCASSLSVNTQYFGPGTRLTVL.